This T cell receptor beta chain appears in the sequencing data of a study of cytomegalovirus exposure and HLA in healthy donors. Note on this clone: Its target is not known.

The primer mix had 60 Vbeta and 13 Jbeta primers. The table came from immunoSEQ multiplex PCR; TCRdb's copy has only in-frame clones and leaves some out. The top ten clones hold less than 5% of a sample with 110,000 to 150,000 clones, 77% of them seen once. V dropped 2 bases and J dropped 0 bases, with 9 bases sitting between them. The CDR3 consists of 15 residues. CDR1 SGHTS and CDR2 YDEGEE come from the germline V gene. Regarding the study as a whole: Reports indicate that TCR beta sequences accurately predicted the HLA-A and HLA-B alleles of most subjects. Most observed TCR sequences were rare, whereas some public TCRs were detected in many donors. Common viral pathogens (according to a later analysis) appeared linked to several of the most significant clusters.

The gene calls are TRBV5-8 and TRBJ1-5; D call uncertain. The TCR originated in a male donor in good health and CMV-seronegative. The sequencing input was PBMCs. As DNA, the CDR3 is TGTGCCAGCAGCTTAGAGGTAATTAGCAATCAGCCCCAGCATTTT. Protein product: CASSLEVISNQPQHF.